Presented here are 4 T cell receptor beta chains from one specimen sequenced in a study of monozygotic twins with inflammatory bowel disease. For each CDR3 protein, TCRdb gives one entry from its re-call of the 5' RACE reads, without DNA. This table holds 350,000 to 500,000 distinct CDR3 sequences. Sequencing was carried out using blood. These receptors were collected from a human donor with ulcerative colitis or Crohn's disease, or a healthy co-twin of an affected twin (not recorded which).

The chain combines TRBV6-6 with TRBJ1-1. Germline CDR1 reads MNHNY; CDR2 reads SVGAGI (reference sequence). The CDR3 spans 13 residues. CDR3 sequence: CASRLTMNTEAFF.

The CDR3 here is CASSPSGPAGNSPLHF. This chain joins TRBV7-2 and TRBJ1-6. The CDR3 totals 16 residues. CDR1 and CDR2 from the germline V gene are SGHTA and FQGNSA.

The genes are TRBV12-3 or TRBV12-4 and TRBJ1-5. CDR3 size: 13 residues. The chain's CDR3 is CASSLQERQPQHF.

This rearrangement joins TRBV5-1 to TRBJ2-3; the TCRdb D gene call, TRBD1, has no DNA to confirm it. Germline loops: CDR1 SGHRS, CDR2 YFSETQ. The length of the CDR3 is 14 residues. The CDR3 protein is CASSPGGSTDTQYF.